The sample holds many counts of the clone carrying this T cell receptor beta chain. A read error may be the cause here, since a much bigger clone is one base away. The data are from a study of breast tumors, draining lymph nodes, adjacent tissues. Via MiXCR, TCRdb re-called the multiplex PCR reads, giving one row per CDR3 protein. The table lists about 94,000 distinct CDR3 sequences, more than 25% of them singletons. Axillary draining lymph nodes of breast cancer patients supplied the node samples. This CDR3 spans 16 amino acids. J was trimmed by 4 bases and V by 0 bases; bases with no gene match: 10. Germline loops: CDR1 DFQATT, CDR2 SNEGSKA (reference sequence).

This sequence joins TRBV20-1 and TRBJ1-2; 8 bases align to TRBD1. The source material was axillary lymph node tissue. The source is a female donor with breast cancer. Some clones in this sample may be carry-over from other donors' samples. The CDR3 DNA sequence: TGCAGTGCTAGAGATCCCGGACAGGGCGCAACCTATGGCTACACCTTC. Its translation is CSARDPGQGATYGYTF.